Listed here are 28 T cell receptor beta chains from one sample, sequenced in a study of T cell responses to AZD1222 COVID-19 vaccine. This table comes from immunoSEQ multiplex PCR, and its TCRdb copy is limited to in-frame clones, with some not included. In the table there are more than 100,000 clones, roughly 90% of which are singletons. Material: peripheral blood, obtained on day 0 of AZD1222 vaccination. The source of these receptors is an adult in good health.

For this clone: At one end the junction does not follow the germline gene, possibly because of a read error. V gene TRBV24-1 combines with J gene TRBJ2-7; 9 positions agree with TRBD1. The CDR3 consists of 16 residues. Per germline, CDR1 KGHDR and CDR2 SFDVKD. Here the CDR3 reads CATSEDRDRVSCEQYF. In DNA form, the CDR3 reads TGTGCCACCAGTGAGGACCGGGACAGGGTCTCCTGCGAGCAGTACTTC.

This clone was seen once. V and J are TRBV5-4 and TRBJ2-1; tentative D call: TRBD1 (6 bases). The ends were cut back, 1 base at V and 2 bases at J, with 7 bases in the middle. This CDR3 region has 14 residues. Looked up from germline, CDR1 is SGHNT and CDR2 is YYREEE (reference sequence). DNA for the CDR3: TGTGCCAGCAGCTTGCCAGGGGCCTACAATGAGCAGTTCTTC. Residues: CASSLPGAYNEQFF.

This chain joins TRBV19 and TRBJ1-5, with 7 bases fitting TRBD1. Germline CDR1 LNHDA, CDR2 SQIVND (reference sequence). The length of the CDR3 is 19 residues. The V gene end was trimmed by 7 bases and the J gene end by 0 bases; junction bases not matched to a gene: 18. The DNA for the CDR3 is TGTGCCAGTAAACCGACAGGGACATCGGGGTATGGTAGCAATCAGCCCCAGCATTTT. It codes for CASKPTGTSGYGSNQPQHF.

The genes are TRBV7-8 and TRBJ1-5; tentative D call: TRBD1 (5 bases). Germline lookup yields CDR1 SGHVS and CDR2 FQNEAQ. The V and J ends lost 5 bases and 4 bases respectively, with 12 bases between them. This CDR3 has 14 amino acids. The CDR3 is CASSRGLSNQPQHF. The CDR3 nucleotides are TGTGCCAGCAGCCGGGGACTTTCAAATCAGCCCCAGCATTTT. Combining the CDR3 with reference TRBV7-8 and TRBJ1-5 gives the whole variable domain GAGVSQSPRYKVAKRGQDVALRCDPISGHVSLFWYQQALGQGPEFLTYFQNEAQLDKSGLPSDRFFAERPEGSVSTLKIQRTQQEDSAVYLCASSRGLSNQPQHFGDGTRLSIL.

V is TRBV7-8 and J is TRBJ1-1, with D unresolved. Germline V gives CDR1 SGHVS, CDR2 FQNEAQ. Trimming pared 1 base from V and 4 bases from J, leaving 7 bases between. The CDR3 length is 13 residues. This chain's CDR3 is CASSLGSGTEAFF. Here the CDR3 DNA reads TGTGCCAGCAGCTTAGGTTCAGGCACTGAAGCTTTCTTT.

J is TRBJ2-2 and V is TRBV5-1, with D unresolved. The CDR3 consists of 16 residues. Germline V lookup: CDR1 SGHRS, CDR2 YFSETQ. Trimming cost V 0 bases and J 6 bases, with 15 bases left between them. For the CDR3, the DNA is TGCGCCAGCAGCTTGGCCTTTCCAGGCCGAGCCGGGGAGCTGTTTTTT. It is translated as CASSLAFPGRAGELFF.

The V gene is TRBV7-2, the J gene TRBJ2-2, with D hard to call. The germline V and J ends were trimmed by 3 bases and 3 bases, with 11 bases remaining between them. The CDR3 has 15 amino acids. Germline V lookup: CDR1 SGHTA, CDR2 FQGNSA. In DNA form, the CDR3 reads TGTGCCAGCAGCTTGGCCACACCGTACACCGGGGAGCTGTTTTTT. This sequence encodes CASSLATPYTGELFF.

The genes are TRBV5-4 and TRBJ2-5; 7 nucleotides agree with TRBD2. Germline CDR1 reads SGHNT; CDR2 reads YYREEE (reference sequence). The length of the CDR3 is 13 residues. V was clipped by 4 bases and J by 1 base; unmatched bases: 1. CDR3 amino acids: CASSGGSQETQYF. As DNA, the CDR3 is TGTGCCAGCAGCGGCGGGAGCCAAGAGACCCAGTACTTC. Based on the CDR3 plus reference TRBV5-4 and TRBJ2-5, the full variable domain is ETGVTQSPTHLIKTRGQQVTLRCSSQSGHNTVSWYQQALGQGPQFIFQYYREEENGRGNFPPRFSGLQFPNYSSELNVNALELDDSALYLCASSGGSQETQYFGPGTRLLVL.

The rearrangement joins TRBV7-9 to TRBJ1-6; no clear D. Deletions cut 1 base from V and 7 bases from J, with 8 bases between. The CDR3 contains 14 residues. Per germline, CDR1 SEHNR and CDR2 FQNEAQ (reference sequence). In DNA form, the CDR3 reads TGTGCCAGCAGCTTAGGGCATAACAATTCACCCCTCCACTTT. Its protein product is CASSLGHNNSPLHF. Full variable domain (rest looked up from reference TRBV7-9 and TRBJ1-6): DTGVSQNPRHKITKRGQNVTFRCDPISEHNRLYWYRQTLGQGPEFLTYFQNEAQLEKSRLLSDRFSAERPKGSFSTLEIQRTEQGDSAMYLCASSLGHNNSPLHFGNGTRLTVT.

The chain recombines TRBV29-1 with TRBJ2-2, with unresolved D. Germline CDR1 and CDR2: SQVTM and ANQGSEA. V gave up 3 bases and J gave up 4 bases, with 9 bases separating them. This CDR3 is built from 13 residues. The CDR3 reads CSVDKRPTGELFF. The CDR3 coding sequence is TGCAGCGTTGACAAACGCCCCACCGGGGAGCTGTTTTTT.

Of note for this clone: At one end, the junction sequence differs from germline, possibly due to a read error. The rearrangement uses TRBV5-1 and TRBJ2-2, with D possibly TRBD1 on 6 matching bases. Germline CDR1 SGHRS, CDR2 YFSETQ. There are 15 residues in the CDR3. The CDR3 DNA is TGCGCCAGCAGATTGGTGGCAGGGGACACCGGGGAGCTGTTTTTT. It yields the protein CASRLVAGDTGELFF.

The chain links TRBV15 to TRBJ2-3; 9 nucleotides line up with TRBD1. Germline V lookup: CDR1 LNHNV, CDR2 YYDKDF (reference sequence). The length of the CDR3 is 17 residues. Trimming took 2 bases from V and 4 from J; bases not matched to a gene: 10. The DNA of the CDR3 is TGTGCCACCAGCAGAACGCCGGGACAGGGTGGCGCAGATACGCAGTATTTT. The encoded protein is CATSRTPGQGGADTQYF.

The V gene is TRBV3-1 (or the pseudogene TRBV3-2), the J gene TRBJ2-1; TRBD2 is a possible D gene (6 bases). The CDR3 loop spans 11 amino acids. V was cut by 1 base and J by 12 bases, with 7 bases left in between. Germline V gene lookup returns CDR1 LGHDT and CDR2 YNNKEL (reference sequence). The CDR3 nucleotides are TGTGCCAGCAGCCAAGTGGGAGGGCAGTTCTTC. Its translation: CASSQVGGQFF.

This chain connects TRBV19 to TRBJ1-1, with 8 positions matching TRBD1. The CDR3 spans 14 residues. V lost 7 bases, J lost 5 bases, and 9 bases stayed unmatched. Germline values: CDR1 LNHDA, CDR2 SQIVND (reference sequence). The CDR3 coding sequence is TGTGCCAGTACTGAACAGGGGGGATGGACTGAAGCTTTCTTT. Amino acids: CASTEQGGWTEAFF.

The CDR3 bases are TGTGCCAGTAGTATAGCCCGGGACAGGAGCCTACAGCCCCAGCATTTT. It specifies CASSIARDRSLQPQHF. The chain has TRBV19 and TRBJ1-5, with 8 positions matching TRBD1. CDR1 is LNHDA, CDR2 SQIVND, per germline (reference sequence). The V segment lost 1 base and the J segment 7 bases; nucleotides outside the gene matches: 9. This CDR3 has 16 residues. Drawing the rest from reference TRBV19 and TRBJ1-5, the complete variable domain is DGGITQSPKYLFRKEGQNVTLSCEQNLNHDAMYWYRQDPGQGLRLIYYSQIVNDFQKGDIAEGYSVSREKKESFPLTVTSAQKNPTAFYLCASSIARDRSLQPQHFGDGTRLSIL.

The rearrangement joins TRBV7-9 to TRBJ2-3; D is possibly TRBD1 (7 bases). The V gene lost 8 bases and the J gene lost 0 bases, with 12 bases spanning the gap. CDR3 length: 14 amino acids. The germline CDR1 and CDR2 sequences are SEHNR and FQNEAQ (reference sequence). The CDR3 here is CASRGTDSTDTQYF. In DNA form, the CDR3 reads TGTGCCAGCCGCGGGACAGATAGCACAGATACGCAGTATTTT.

DNA of the CDR3: TGTGCCAGCAGCGGGACTAGCGGCTCCTACGAGCAGTACTTC. Its translation: CASSGTSGSYEQYF. The chain couples TRBV7-2 to TRBJ2-7; 11 positions agree with TRBD2. The CDR3 is made up of 14 amino acids. After removal of 5 bases from V and 0 bases from J, the junction contained 0 bases not matched to a gene. Germline V gene data show CDR1 as SGHTA and CDR2 as FQGNSA.

The J gene is TRBJ1-4, the V gene TRBV25-1, with TRBD1 identical over 8 bases. V was clipped by 7 bases and J by 6 bases; unmatched bases: 10. Germline V gene data show CDR1 as MGHDK and CDR2 as SYGVNS. The CDR3 runs 15 residues. The CDR3 here is CASTARGLDHEKLFF. The CDR3 DNA follows: TGTGCCAGCACCGCCAGGGGGCTTGACCATGAAAAACTGTTTTTT.

The chain carries TRBV19 and TRBJ1-4; D not certain. Trimming took 3 bases from V and 11 from J, leaving 10 bases between them. Germline assignment: CDR1 LNHDA and CDR2 SQIVND (reference sequence). This CDR3 is built from 12 residues. This chain's CDR3 is CASSIGKDKLFF. DNA for the CDR3: TGTGCCAGTAGTATTGGGAAGGACAAACTGTTTTTT.

The chain joins TRBV7-9 to TRBJ2-5; D is perhaps TRBD1 (6 bases). Trimming pared 5 bases from V and 3 bases from J, leaving 13 bases between. CDR1 and CDR2 (germline): SEHNR, FQNEAQ (reference sequence). The CDR3 is 14 amino acids. The chain's CDR3 is CASSLRDIEETQYF. The CDR3 DNA reads as TGTGCCAGCAGCCTGAGGGACATTGAAGAGACCCAGTACTTC.

The chain joins TRBV2 to TRBJ2-1, with D possibly matching TRBD2 (6 bases). V dropped 0 bases and J dropped 0 bases, with 21 bases sitting between them. Germline loops: CDR1 SNHLY, CDR2 FYNNEI. This CDR3 spans 20 amino acids. The CDR3 loop is CASSEALRGTLFTSYNEQFF. The CDR3 coding sequence is TGTGCCAGCAGTGAAGCGCTTCGGGGGACTCTTTTCACCTCCTACAATGAGCAGTTCTTC.

The V gene is TRBV5-1, the J gene TRBJ2-7; D uncertain. Looked up from germline, CDR1 is SGHRS and CDR2 is YFSETQ. Trimming shortened V by 0 bases and J by 2 bases, and 12 bases separated the two germline ends. There are 15 residues in the CDR3. CDR3 DNA sequence: TGCGCCAGCAGCTTGGGACTTTCCGTAACCTACGAGCAGTACTTC. Protein sequence: CASSLGLSVTYEQYF.

V is TRBV3-1 (or the pseudogene TRBV3-2) and J is TRBJ1-6; TRBD1 might be the D (5 bases). The germline V gene has CDR1 LGHDT and CDR2 YNNKEL (reference sequence). V was clipped by 4 bases and J by 7 bases, with 11 bases between them. The CDR3 covers 14 residues. In DNA form, the CDR3 reads TGTGCCAGCAGCCGTCAGGGAGAAAATTCACCCCTCCACTTT. Protein product: CASSRQGENSPLHF.

The chain joins TRBV7-2 to TRBJ1-6; TRBD1 matches 8 bases. The V segment lost 7 bases and the J segment 7 bases; nucleotides outside the gene matches: 6. The CDR3 loop spans 14 amino acids. In germline, CDR1 is SGHTA, CDR2 FQGNSA. The CDR3 coding sequence is TGTGCCAGCAAAAAACAGGGGGAGAATTCACCCCTCCACTTT. Translation gives CASKKQGENSPLHF.

The genes are TRBV19 and TRBJ2-3, with D possibly TRBD1 on 5 matching bases. V gave up 5 bases and J gave up 5 bases, with 14 bases separating them. This CDR3 region has 14 residues. CDR1 and CDR2 (germline): LNHDA, SQIVND (reference sequence). The CDR3 loop reads CASSLTVAVDTQYF. The CDR3, as DNA: TGTGCCAGTAGTTTGACAGTGGCTGTAGATACGCAGTATTTT.

J is TRBJ2-2 and V is TRBV27; 10 bases are a match to TRBD2. After removal of 3 bases from V and 0 bases from J, the junction contained 10 bases not matched to a gene. The CDR3 has 19 amino acids. Germline lookup yields CDR1 MNHEY and CDR2 SMNVEV (reference sequence). The CDR3 DNA follows: TGTGCCAGCAGTTTCTTCCGGACTAGCGGATTCGCGAACACCGGGGAGCTGTTTTTT. Amino acids: CASSFFRTSGFANTGELFF.

V usage is TRBV11-2 and J usage is TRBJ2-5; D is uncertain. The CDR3 sequence is 12 residues long. The germline V gene encodes CDR1 SGHAT and CDR2 FQNNGV. V was pared by 3 bases and J by 4 bases, with 6 bases between. The CDR3 region has the DNA TGTGCCAGCAGCTTCGTGCTAGAGACCCAGTACTTC. This gives the protein CASSFVLETQYF.

J is TRBJ2-3 and V is TRBV27; no reliable D call. In germline, CDR1 is MNHEY, CDR2 SMNVEV (reference sequence). V lost 5 bases and J lost 4, with 10 bases in between. The CDR3 runs to 13 residues. DNA for the CDR3: TGTGCCAGCAGTCTAAGCTACGCAGATACGCAGTATTTT. It codes for CASSLSYADTQYF.